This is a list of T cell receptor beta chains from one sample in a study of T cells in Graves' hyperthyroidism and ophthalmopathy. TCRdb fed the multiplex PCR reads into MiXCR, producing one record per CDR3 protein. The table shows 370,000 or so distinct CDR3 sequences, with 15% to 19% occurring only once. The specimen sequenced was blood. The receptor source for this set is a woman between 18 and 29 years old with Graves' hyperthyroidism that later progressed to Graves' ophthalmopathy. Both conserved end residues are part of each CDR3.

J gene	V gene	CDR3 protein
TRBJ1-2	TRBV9	CASSVGAGQKSYGYTF
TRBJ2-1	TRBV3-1	CASSQDLLAEYNEQFF
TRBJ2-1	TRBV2	CASSEQGGSEQFF
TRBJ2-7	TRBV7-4	CASSQTRDRANEQYF
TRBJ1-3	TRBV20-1	CSAWTISGNTIYF
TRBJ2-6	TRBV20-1	CSARSDRGDSGANVLTF
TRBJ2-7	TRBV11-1	CASSLRSGVVAYEQYF
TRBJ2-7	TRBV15	CATSWGQVKSYEQYF
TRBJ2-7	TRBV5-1	CASSLMGEQYF
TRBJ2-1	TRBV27	CASRGLAGLNEQFF
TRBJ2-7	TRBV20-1	CSARDYRADLLATYEQYF